A selection of T cell receptor beta chains follows, all from one sample in a study of CD4 T cells in relation to SARS-CoV-2 and coronaviruses. TCRdb's table, derived via immunoSEQ multiplex PCR, lists solely in-frame clones and lacks some. The repertoire includes 68,000 or so clones, roughly 93% of them detected once, and 0.23% sits in the top ten. Sequencing was done on a sample of naive CD4+ T cells from PBMCs. These receptors were collected from a human donor in good health. The CDR3 runs from the conserved cysteine through the conserved F or W. D genes are given only for firm matches. Size values are once, few and many counts, or a class for expanded clones, and some rows have none.

v_call,j_call,d_call,clone_size,cdr3_aa,cdr3_nt
TRBV30,TRBJ1-2,.,.,CAWSVWVYGYTF,TGTGCCTGGAGTGTATGGGTCTATGGCTACACCTTC
TRBV7-2,TRBJ2-7,TRBD1,.,CASSRDSSYEQYF,TGTGCCAGCAGCCGGGACAGCTCCTACGAGCAGTACTTC
TRBV7-3,TRBJ2-2,TRBD2,.,CASSLGTTGPGELFF,TGTGCCAGCAGCCTCGGGACTACTGGACCCGGGGAGCTGTTTTTT
TRBV2,TRBJ2-5,.,.,CASSLETQYF,TGTGCCAGCAGCCTAGAGACCCAGTACTTC
TRBV3-1/TRBV3-2,TRBJ2-2,TRBD2,.,CASSPHPGLGLGGELFF,TGTGCCAGCAGCCCCCACCCGGGACTAGGTTTGGGCGGGGAGCTGTTTTTT
TRBV5-1,TRBJ2-2,TRBD2,.,CASSGLAGVNTGELFF,TGCGCCAGCTCAGGACTAGCGGGAGTCAACACCGGGGAGCTGTTTTTT
TRBV30,TRBJ1-6,TRBD1,.,CAWSAVRSGSSLYPGQDNSPLHF,TGTGCCTGGAGTGCGGTGCGATCGGGGTCAAGTCTTTACCCGGGACAGGATAATTCACCCCTCCACTTT
TRBV9,TRBJ1-5,TRBD1,.,CASGRGGYSNQPQHF,TGTGCCAGCGGCAGGGGGGGGTATAGCAATCAGCCCCAGCATTTT
TRBV6-6,TRBJ2-7,TRBD2,.,CASSQPGLAGVYEQYF,TGTGCCAGCAGTCAACCCGGACTAGCGGGAGTCTACGAGCAGTACTTC
TRBV5-1,TRBJ2-7,.,.,CASSSLGGGPYYEQYF,TGCGCCAGCAGCTCATTAGGGGGGGGCCCCTACTACGAGCAGTACTTC
TRBV3-1/TRBV3-2,TRBJ1-2,.,.,CASSPTGGPYGYTF,TGTGCCAGCAGCCCGACAGGCGGCCCCTATGGCTACACCTTC
TRBV5-1,TRBJ2-6,.,.,CASSGGASGANVLTF,TGCGCCAGCAGCGGTGGGGCTAGCGGGGCCAACGTCCTGACTTTC
TRBV28,TRBJ1-1,TRBD1,.,CASSLHNRGRTEAFF,TGTGCCAGCAGTCTCCATAACAGGGGACGGACTGAAGCTTTCTTT
TRBV5-6,TRBJ2-7,.,.,CASSLFYEQYF,TGTGCCAGCAGCTTGTTCTACGAGCAGTACTTC
TRBV6-5,TRBJ2-3,TRBD2,.,CASRAAGVDTQYF,TGTGCCAGCCGGGCCGCGGGGGTAGATACGCAGTATTTT
TRBV2,TRBJ2-3,TRBD1,.,CASSNRGPRDTQYF,TGTGCCAGCAGTAATAGGGGGCCTCGAGATACGCAGTATTTT
TRBV6-5,TRBJ2-7,.,.,CASSYRIVFQGPQYF,TGTGCCAGCAGTTACCGGATTGTGTTTCAGGGGCCCCAGTACTTC
TRBV15,TRBJ2-3,TRBD2,.,CATSREASGTGDTQYF,TGTGCCACCAGCAGAGAGGCTAGCGGGACTGGGGATACGCAGTATTTT
TRBV5-4,TRBJ1-1,.,.,CASSRNPTGFDTEAFF,TGTGCCAGCAGCCGCAACCCCACAGGGTTCGACACTGAAGCTTTCTTT
TRBV7-2,TRBJ2-2,TRBD2,.,CASSLATSGENTGELFF,TGTGCCAGCAGCTTAGCGACTAGCGGGGAGAACACCGGGGAGCTGTTTTTT
TRBV2,TRBJ1-5,.,.,CASSEIQAPLRPQHF,TGTGCCAGCAGTGAAATACAGGCGCCCTTAAGGCCCCAGCATTTT
TRBV18,TRBJ2-5,.,.,CASSPTGGGQETQYF,TGTGCCAGCTCACCCACTGGAGGGGGCCAAGAGACCCAGTACTTC
TRBV11-2,TRBJ2-7,.,once,CASSLGHQQYF,TGTGCCAGCAGCCTTGGCCACCAGCAGTACTTC
TRBV3-1/TRBV3-2,TRBJ1-5,.,.,CASSQSSNQPQHF,TGTGCCAGCAGCCAGTCGAGCAATCAGCCCCAGCATTTT
TRBV9,TRBJ1-1,.,.,CASSPLRENTEAFF,TGTGCCAGCAGCCCACTCAGGGAGAACACTGAAGCTTTCTTT
TRBV2,TRBJ2-2,.,.,CASRPGQITGELFF,TGTGCCAGCAGACCTGGACAGATCACCGGGGAGCTGTTTTTT
TRBV7-9,TRBJ1-2,TRBD1,.,CASSLGTANYGYTF,TGTGCCAGCAGCCTAGGGACAGCCAACTATGGCTACACCTTC
TRBV11-2,TRBJ2-5,.,.,CASSSGLQETQYF,TGTGCCAGCAGCTCTGGGTTACAAGAGACCCAGTACTTC
TRBV6-5,TRBJ2-3,.,once,CASRRGETDTQYF,TGTGCCAGCAGGCGCGGGGAGACAGATACGCAGTATTTT
TRBV18,TRBJ2-5,.,.,CASSPAFGQETQYF,TGTGCCAGCTCACCGGCCTTTGGCCAAGAGACCCAGTACTTC
TRBV30,TRBJ2-2,.,.,CAWSPTGELFF,TGTGCCTGGAGTCCTACCGGGGAGCTGTTTTTT
TRBV5-4,TRBJ2-7,TRBD1,.,CASSPRDRGAYEQYF,TGTGCCAGCAGCCCGCGGGACAGGGGAGCCTACGAGCAGTACTTC
TRBV27,TRBJ2-7,TRBD1,.,CASTRTGGAYEQYF,TGTGCCAGCACGAGGACAGGGGGCGCCTACGAGCAGTACTTC
TRBV6-6,TRBJ1-5,TRBD1,.,CASSRQGAHGNQPQHF,TGTGCCAGCAGTCGACAGGGGGCGCATGGCAATCAGCCCCAGCATTTT
TRBV5-4,TRBJ2-7,.,.,CASSFGGGSSYEQYF,TGTGCCAGCAGCTTTGGTGGGGGCTCCTCCTACGAGCAGTACTTC
TRBV5-1,TRBJ1-1,TRBD1,.,CASTGVGSTEAFF,TGCGCTTCGACAGGGGTTGGGTCCACTGAAGCTTTCTTT
TRBV27,TRBJ1-2,.,.,CASSLSGFGVYGYTF,TGTGCCAGCAGTTTATCCGGATTCGGTGTTTATGGCTACACCTTC
TRBV9,TRBJ2-1,TRBD2,.,CASSVGGSFPNEQFF,TGTGCCAGCAGCGTAGGCGGGAGCTTCCCCAATGAGCAGTTCTTC
TRBV7-3,TRBJ1-1,.,.,CASSKVAAGSKVF,.
TRBV5-1,TRBJ2-1,.,once,CASSLVVESEQFF,TGCGCCAGCAGCCTGGTTGTGGAATCTGAGCAGTTCTTC
TRBV4-1,TRBJ2-7,TRBD2,.,CASSQAAGGAYEQYF,TGCGCCAGCAGCCAAGCGGCGGGGGGGGCCTACGAGCAGTACTTC
TRBV28,TRBJ2-5,.,.,CASSITASQYQETQYF,TGTGCCAGCAGTATTACGGCTAGCCAGTACCAAGAGACCCAGTACTTC
TRBV18,TRBJ1-2,TRBD1,.,CASSPPGTGVPYGYTF,TGTGCCAGCTCACCGCCCGGGACAGGAGTACCCTATGGCTACACCTTC
TRBV11-3,TRBJ2-2,.,once,CASGHGEGQADTGELFF,TGTGCCAGCGGGCATGGGGAAGGGCAGGCGGACACCGGGGAGCTGTTTTTT
TRBV9,TRBJ1-5,.,.,CASSVGREGNQPQHF,TGTGCCAGCAGCGTAGGTAGGGAGGGGAATCAGCCCCAGCATTTT
TRBV5-6,TRBJ1-1,.,once,CASYAGMNTEAFF,TGTGCCAGCTACGCAGGAATGAACACTGAAGCTTTCTTT
TRBV18,TRBJ2-7,TRBD2,.,CASSPRGGGGYEQYF,TGTGCCAGCTCACCACGAGGAGGCGGGGGATACGAGCAGTACTTC
TRBV2,TRBJ1-2,TRBD1,.,CASSEQGVLNYGYTF,TGTGCCAGCAGTGAGCAGGGGGTACTTAACTATGGCTACACCTTC
TRBV7-2,TRBJ2-1,.,.,CASREGSDEQFF,TGTGCCAGCAGGGAGGGTAGCGATGAGCAGTTCTTC
TRBV6-5,TRBJ1-2,.,.,CASAARINYGYTF,TGTGCCAGCGCTGCCAGGATTAACTATGGCTACACCTTC
TRBV5-6,TRBJ1-2,.,.,CASSLVAGRGRNYGYTF,TGTGCCAGCAGCTTGGTGGCAGGGCGGGGAAGGAACTATGGCTACACCTTC
TRBV7-2,TRBJ2-5,.,.,CASSRSLETQYF,TGTGCCAGCAGCCGGAGCTTGGAGACCCAGTACTTC
TRBV7-9,TRBJ1-5,TRBD1,.,CASSLDPGGLKPQHF,TGTGCCAGCAGCTTAGACCCAGGGGGCTTGAAGCCCCAGCATTTT